This T cell receptor (beta chain) was sequenced for a study of cytomegalovirus exposure and HLA in healthy donors. Study observations and caveats: Cytomegalovirus-associated status was assigned to 164 TCR beta chains.

This CDR3 has 14 amino acids. The V end lost 0 bases, the J end lost 8 bases, and 12 bases lay between the germline ends. Germline CDR1 SGHRS, CDR2 YFSETQ. The PCR contained 60 Vbeta and 13 Jbeta primers. Sequenced by immunoSEQ multiplex PCR; TCRdb stores in-frame clones only, minus some. The sample lists 170,000 or so clones, about four fifths seen once, with 0.38% in the top ten. On this clone: As yet, its antigen is unknown.

The receptor comes from a boy aged 2 to 10 in good health and CMV-seronegative. J is TRBJ2-4 and V is TRBV5-1; D may be TRBD1 (5 bases). The sample comprised PBMCs. The CDR3 sequence: CASSLAQGLDIQYF. CDR3 DNA: TGCGCCAGCAGCTTGGCTCAGGGTTTGGACATTCAGTACTTC.